This TCR beta chain was captured by sequencing in a study of T cell responses to AZD1222 COVID-19 vaccine. As concerns this clone: Its antigen is as yet unknown.

The protocol was immunoSEQ multiplex PCR, while the TCRdb copy is restricted to in-frame clones and leaves out a portion. The data contain about 100,000 clones, roughly 89% of them seen just once; the ten biggest clones take up 15% to 20%. Overall study findings and caveats: Spike-specific TCR breadth and depth went up after people got two AZD1222 doses.

CDR1 is SSHAT, CDR2 FNYEAQ, per germline (reference sequence). The CDR3 is 15 residues long. Trimming stripped 4 bases from V and 2 bases from J, with 13 bases between. This TCR was sampled from an adult in good health. The input for sequencing was peripheral blood, taken on day 0 of AZD1222 vaccination. The chain combines TRBV7-7 with TRBJ2-3, with D possibly TRBD2 on 6 matching bases. The CDR3 loop reads CASSSGRPYTDTQYF. The CDR3 nucleotides read TGTGCCAGCAGCTCAGGGAGGCCCTACACAGATACGCAGTATTTT.